In its sample, the clone carrying this T cell receptor (beta chain) was seen a few times. Naive and memory CD4+ T cell DNA was deep-sequenced without culture. Sequencing used immunoSEQ multiplex PCR; TCRdb keeps in-frame clones, though not all of them. The sample carries about 37,000 clones, 70% to 90% recorded once. These data originate in a study of CD4 T cells in relation to SARS-CoV-2 and coronaviruses. Germline V lookup: CDR1 MNHEY, CDR2 SVGAGI. This CDR3 has 15 amino acids. The V gene lost 2 bases and the J gene lost 2 bases, with 11 bases spanning the gap. The TCR originated in an adult with COVID-19. Sequencing used memory CD4+ T cells from PBMCs. V usage is TRBV6-5 and J usage is TRBJ2-3; D remains ambiguous. The CDR3 sequence: CASSYGVLDTDTQYF. The CDR3 bases are TGTGCCAGCAGTTACGGGGTGTTGGACACAGATACGCAGTATTTT.